This entry lists 18 T cell receptor beta chains sequenced from one sample in a study of T-cell reconstitution after alpha-beta-depleted transplantation in children. Unique molecular identifiers were built into the TCRbeta library. TCRdb reanalysed the PCR reads using MiXCR and keeps one entry per CDR3 protein. Of tens of thousands of distinct CDR3 sequences in the sample, 15% to 20% were seen once. Sequenced here: PBMCs, mostly from graft donor cells, sampled 360 days after TCRalphabeta/CD19-depleted stem cell transplant. Source of these receptors: a male patient between 2 and 9 years old who had a stem cell transplant for acute lymphoblastic leukemia, so the T cells may come from the graft donor.

This clonotype was recorded a few times. The rearrangement links TRBV10-3 to TRBJ2-2; D call uncertain. With 3 bases removed from V and 2 bases from J, the gap between germline ends came to 7 bases. The CDR3 has 14 residues. Per the germline V gene, CDR1 is ENHRY and CDR2 is SYGVKD. This CDR3 is CAISETPNTGELFF. The CDR3 DNA reads as TGTGCCATCAGTGAAACCCCCAACACCGGGGAGCTGTTTTTT.

This clonotype was counted only a few times. V gene TRBV7-6 combines with J gene TRBJ2-3, with D unresolved. CDR3 length: 16 residues. Trimming shortened V by 5 bases and J by 0 bases, and 15 bases separated the two germline ends. The germline V gene has CDR1 SGHVS and CDR2 FNYEAQ. The CDR3 DNA follows: TGTGCCAGCAGCCCCCTCCCGGGCCCCAGCACAGATACGCAGTATTTT. This encodes CASSPLPGPSTDTQYF. The full variable domain, rest sourced from reference TRBV7-6 and TRBJ2-3, is GAGVSQSPRYKVTKRGQDVALRCDPISGHVSLYWYRQALGQGPEFLTYFNYEAQQDKSGLPNDRFSAERPEGSISTLTIQRTEQRDSAMYRCASSPLPGPSTDTQYFGPGTRLTVL.

This chain's CDR3 is CASPKRGQGKAGELFF. As DNA, the CDR3 is TGTGCCAGCCCCAAAAGGGGGCAGGGAAAGGCCGGGGAGCTGTTTTTT. The chain combines TRBV21-1 with TRBJ2-2; TRBD1 was called by the table and not checked on the DNA. TRBV21-1 is shown as a pseudogene. This CDR3 is built from 16 residues.

The V call is TRBV19, the J call TRBJ2-7, with 9 bases that match TRBD1. This CDR3 region has 14 residues. The junction had 3 bases not matched to a gene; V was cut back by 3 bases and J by 3 bases. Germline CDR1 and CDR2: LNHDA and SQIVND (reference sequence). This CDR3 is CASSIRGQGYEQYF. CDR3 DNA: TGTGCCAGTAGTATCCGGGGACAGGGCTACGAGCAGTACTTC.

This clonotype was seen many times. This chain uses TRBV20-1 with TRBJ2-6, with a weak D call TRBD1 (5 bases). Germline CDR1 reads DFQATT; CDR2 reads SNEGSKA (reference sequence). Trimming stripped 3 bases from V and 4 bases from J, with 10 bases between. The CDR3 runs to 14 residues. The CDR3 DNA reads TGCAGTGCTAGGTTGGGGCAAGGGGCCAACGTCCTGACTTTC. Protein sequence: CSARLGQGANVLTF.

The chain couples TRBV10-3 to TRBJ2-1, with no clear D. The germline V gene encodes CDR1 ENHRY and CDR2 SYGVKD. This CDR3 spans 15 amino acids. With 2 bases removed from V and 7 bases from J, the gap between germline ends came to 15 bases. The CDR3: CAISEQQRPSNEQFF. In nucleotides, the CDR3 is TGTGCCATCAGTGAGCAACAGAGACCTTCAAATGAGCAGTTCTTC.

This clonotype has at least ten counts. The V gene is TRBV5-1, the J gene TRBJ2-1; 9 nucleotides match TRBD2. Trimming at V came to 4 bases and at J to 1 base, leaving 3 bases not matched to a gene. The CDR3 totals 15 residues. Germline assignment: CDR1 SGHRS and CDR2 YFSETQ. The CDR3 region has the DNA TGCGCCAGCAGCAGCACTAGCGGGTCCTACAATGAGCAGTTCTTC. Protein sequence: CASSSTSGSYNEQFF.

This chain links TRBV7-9 with TRBJ2-5; TRBD1 agrees at 7 bases. Losses at the gene ends were 6 bases for V and 3 bases for J; bases not matched to a gene: 13. CDR1 and CDR2 from the germline V gene are SEHNR and FQNEAQ (reference sequence). The CDR3 loop spans 16 amino acids. In DNA, the CDR3 is TGTGCCAGCAGTTTTACCCCCGACAGGGTAAAAGAGACCCAGTACTTC. Amino acid sequence: CASSFTPDRVKETQYF.

This clonotype was detected only a few times. The V gene is TRBV5-1, the J gene TRBJ2-3; TRBD1 matches 7 bases. CDR3 length equals 15 residues. Germline V CDR1 and CDR2: SGHRS, YFSETQ. With V trimmed by 4 bases and J by 0 bases, 5 bases remained unmatched. The CDR3 bases are TGCGCCAGCAGCCTGGACAGGACGAGCACAGATACGCAGTATTTT. It specifies CASSLDRTSTDTQYF.

Only a few counts were recorded for this clonotype. The chain couples TRBV5-1 to TRBJ2-3; D perhaps matches TRBD1 (6 bases). The CDR3 loop spans 17 amino acids. Looked up from germline, CDR1 is SGHRS and CDR2 is YFSETQ. Trimming took 0 bases from V and 0 from J, leaving 14 bases between them. The CDR3, as DNA: TGCGCCAGCAGCTTGGGCCGACAGGTTTGGAGCACAGATACGCAGTATTTT. Amino acids: CASSLGRQVWSTDTQYF.

The gene calls are TRBV6-6 and TRBJ2-7; D is undetermined. Germline V lookup: CDR1 MNHNY, CDR2 SVGAGI (reference sequence). V shed 7 bases and J shed 3 bases, with 13 bases lying between them. There are 13 residues in the CDR3. Here the CDR3 reads CASTILDGYEQYF. DNA of the CDR3: TGTGCCAGCACCATTCTCGACGGCTACGAGCAGTACTTC.

The chain carries TRBV4-1 and TRBJ2-5; D may correspond to TRBD1 or TRBD2 (7 bases each). The germline V gene has CDR1 MGHRA and CDR2 YSYEKL. CDR3 size: 18 residues. Trimming stripped 4 bases from V and 0 bases from J, with 21 bases between. The CDR3 spells CASSPEPGSGGDQETQYF. Here the CDR3 DNA reads TGCGCCAGCAGCCCCGAACCTGGGTCAGGGGGGGACCAAGAGACCCAGTACTTC.

This clonotype came up once. The rearrangement joins TRBV7-2 to TRBJ1-4; 7 bases line up with TRBD1. The germline CDR1 and CDR2 sequences are SGHTA and FQGNSA. The CDR3 contains 16 residues. Trimming took 1 base from V and 7 from J; bases not matched to a gene: 9. CDR3 DNA: TGTGCCAGCAGCTTAGTTGTAACAGGGGTGGGTGAAAAACTGTTTTTT. As protein: CASSLVVTGVGEKLFF.

The CDR3 here is CASRWDSYEQYF. The CDR3 DNA is TGCGCCAGCCGGTGGGATAGCTACGAGCAGTACTTC. This chain uses TRBV5-1 with TRBJ2-7, with unresolved D. The CDR3 loop spans 12 amino acids. Germline V CDR1 and CDR2: SGHRS, YFSETQ. Trimming removed 7 bases at V and 3 bases at J, with 11 bases between.

This chain uses TRBV12-3 or TRBV12-4 with TRBJ1-5; D gene uncertain. The CDR3 extends over 12 amino acids. Trimming removed 3 bases at V and 6 bases at J, with 6 bases between. CDR3 nucleotides: TGTGCCAGCAGTTTCGGGGTTCAGCCCCAGCATTTT. It translates to CASSFGVQPQHF.

V gene TRBV7-9 combines with J gene TRBJ2-3, with D perhaps TRBD1 or TRBD2 (5 bases each). CDR1 and CDR2 from the germline V gene are SEHNR and FQNEAQ (reference sequence). V gave up 5 bases and J gave up 2 bases, with 14 bases separating them. The CDR3 covers 15 residues. For the CDR3, the DNA is TGTGCCAGCAGCAGCTCGGGACGGGTCACAGATACGCAGTATTTT. This encodes CASSSSGRVTDTQYF.

This clonotype was counted between two and nine times. V gene TRBV4-1 combines with J gene TRBJ2-1; D perhaps matches TRBD1 (6 bases). Trimming shortened V by 7 bases and J by 0 bases, and 10 bases separated the two germline ends. The CDR3 contains 14 residues. Germline V lookup: CDR1 MGHRA, CDR2 YSYEKL. CDR3 residues: CASTGQSSYNEQFF. The DNA for the CDR3 is TGCGCCAGCACCGGACAGAGCTCCTACAATGAGCAGTTCTTC.

This CDR3 is CASSLGVWGTASYEQYF. CDR3 nucleotide sequence: TGCGCCAGCAGCTTGGGGGTATGGGGGACAGCGTCCTACGAGCAGTACTTC. The V call is TRBV5-1, the J call TRBJ2-7, with 7 bases matching TRBD1. Germline V gives CDR1 SGHRS, CDR2 YFSETQ. Unmatched junction bases numbered 10, after V lost 0 bases and J lost 1 base. The CDR3 is 17 residues long.